This T cell receptor (beta chain) was sequenced in a study of blood T cell repertoires in COVID-19. Study context: The origin of the acute and convalescent COVID-19 samples was the United States, Italy and Spain. The analysed material was cDNA or gDNA that came from T cells, B-cell-depleted T cells, or PBMCs.

Per the original data handling: By means of reference gene primer amplification, nucleated cell counts were estimated. Method: immunoSEQ multiplex PCR; TCRdb's copy keeps in-frame clones and lacks some. V, J and clone size are taken as reported in that table, and D and trimming were inferred from the DNA itself. The sample yields about 200,000 clones, around 85% seen once. The specimen sequenced was peripheral blood. The TCR sequence derives from a human donor in a cohort sampled during active COVID-19.

The CDR3 DNA reads as TGTGCCACCAGTGTAGGCGGGAGCTACAATGAGCAGTTCTTC. Protein sequence: CATSVGGSYNEQFF. The chain has TRBV24-1 and TRBJ2-1, with 7 bases lining up with TRBD2. CDR1 and CDR2 from the germline V gene are KGHDR and SFDVKD. V shed 5 bases and J 3 bases; nucleotides not matched to a gene: 3. The CDR3 is 14 residues long.